This TCR beta chain was recorded in a study of Graves' ophthalmopathy and Graves' hyperthyroidism. About the study: There was a collection of peripheral blood at initial diagnosis, before any treatment.

Other autoimmune diseases, uncontrolled infections, pregnancy or lactation ruled patients out of participation. CDR3 length: 14 amino acids. V dropped 3 bases and J dropped 6 bases, with 14 bases sitting between them. Germline V CDR1 and CDR2: SQVTM, ANQGSEA. From RNA, the CDR3 regions of TCR beta chains were amplified and sequenced. HTBI primers were employed in first-round RT-PCR, then a second-round multiplex PCR followed. TCRdb independently ran MiXCR on the multiplex PCR reads; one entry per CDR3 protein. The table includes 300,000 to 400,000 distinct CDR3 sequences, roughly a sixth detected once.

Sequences were obtained from peripheral blood. The chain is built from TRBV29-1 and TRBJ2-2; a possible D gene is TRBD2 (7 bases). The origin of this receptor is an adult man with Graves' ophthalmopathy. The CDR3, as DNA: TGCAGCGTTGATATGGGAGGGGGGCCCGGGGAGCTGTTTTTT. This sequence encodes CSVDMGGGPGELFF.